This passage covers 27 T cell receptor beta chains from one sample sequenced in a study of T cell responses to AZD1222 COVID-19 vaccine (dated by TCRdb to the early 2020s). The time point label corresponds to: baseline before first vaccination. Reading the label with the study, this specimen's treatment or condition is: meningococcal conjugate vaccine given as trial control. The library was produced with the immunoSEQ multiplex PCR assay. TCRdb took over this immuneACCESS table, retaining in-frame rearrangements with V and J assigned. Such tables are incomplete; in checked studies, under half of the missing clones stem from an unresolved V gene, and the remainder is unexplained. The sample has tens of thousands of clones on record, around 90% of them singletons. The top ten hold around 5.5% of the sample. This material consisted of peripheral blood, taken on day 0 of MenACWY control vaccination. The origin of the receptors is an adult in good health.

V gene TRBV18 combines with J gene TRBJ2-2; 16 bases fit TRBD2. V shed 0 bases, J shed 5 bases, and the junction held 3 bases outside the gene matches. Germline values: CDR1 KGHSH, CDR2 LQKENI. The length of the CDR3 is 18 residues. In DNA form, the CDR3 reads TGTGCCAGCTCACCACCGGGACTAGCGGGAGGGACGACCGGGGAGCTGTTTTTT. As protein: CASSPPGLAGGTTGELFF.

J is TRBJ1-1 and V is TRBV27; TRBD1 matches 8 bases. J lost 0 bases, V lost 5 bases, and 8 bases had no gene match. The germline V gene encodes CDR1 MNHEY and CDR2 SMNVEV (reference sequence). CDR3 length equals 16 residues. CDR3 sequence reads: CASSPLGDRLNTEAFF. CDR3 nucleotides: TGTGCCAGCAGTCCCCTGGGGGACAGGTTGAACACTGAAGCTTTCTTT.

V and J are TRBV6-2 or TRBV6-3 and TRBJ1-1, with no clear D. V shed 0 bases and J shed 8 bases, with 10 bases lying between them. The CDR3 loop spans 13 amino acids. Per germline, CDR1 MNHEY and CDR2 SVGEGT. The CDR3 DNA follows: TGTGCCAGCAGTTACTCACGGCGGGGAGAAGCTTTCTTT. It specifies CASSYSRRGEAFF.

V is TRBV18 and J is TRBJ1-1; 10 bases agree with TRBD1. V lost 4 bases to trimming and J lost 0 bases; unmatched junction nucleotides: 5. Germline V gene sequence: CDR1 KGHSH, CDR2 LQKENI. This CDR3 is built from 16 residues. CDR3 nucleotides: TGTGCCAGCTCACTATCGACAGGGGGCATGAACACTGAAGCTTTCTTT. Protein: CASSLSTGGMNTEAFF.

The chain links TRBV12-3 or TRBV12-4 to TRBJ1-6; D gene uncertain. With 1 base removed from V and 14 bases from J, the gap between germline ends came to 9 bases. CDR3 size: 12 residues. The CDR3 coding sequence is TGTGCCAGCAGTTTAGGCTCATTCACCCTCCACTTT. Translated, it gives CASSLGSFTLHF.

This chain uses TRBV27 with TRBJ2-2; 8 bases line up with TRBD2. This CDR3 spans 14 amino acids. CDR1 is MNHEY and CDR2 is SMNVEV in the germline V gene (reference sequence). V lost 3 bases and J lost 3; bases outside the gene matches: 0. CDR3 sequence: CASSLRGDTGELFF. The CDR3 DNA sequence: TGTGCCAGCAGTTTGCGGGGGGACACCGGGGAGCTGTTTTTT.

The chain recombines TRBV28 with TRBJ2-7; possible D gene TRBD1, 5 bases. The CDR3 has 14 residues. The germline gives CDR1 MDHEN, CDR2 SYDVKM. V was clipped by 7 bases and J by 2 bases, with 15 bases between them. CDR3 nucleotide sequence: TGTGCCAGCACCCCTGGGGCGGACCCCTACGAGCAGTACTTC. Translated, it gives CASTPGADPYEQYF.

The V and J genes are TRBV3-1 (or the pseudogene TRBV3-2) and TRBJ1-1; TRBD1 agrees at 10 bases. The CDR3 has 15 amino acids. The V segment lost 6 bases and the J segment 8 bases; nucleotides outside the gene matches: 12. Germline assignment: CDR1 LGHDT and CDR2 YNNKEL (reference sequence). CDR3 sequence (DNA): TGTGCCAGCAGGCCCTCAGAGGGACAGGGGAAAGAAGCTTTCTTT. Translated: CASRPSEGQGKEAFF.

V usage is TRBV12-3 or TRBV12-4 and J usage is TRBJ2-7; TRBD2 might be the D (5 bases). The germline V and J ends were trimmed by 6 bases and 4 bases, with 10 bases remaining between them. The CDR3 has 12 residues. The CDR3 DNA sequence: TGTGCCAGCAGATTCACGGGGTACGAGCAGTACTTC. Translation gives CASRFTGYEQYF.

The chain joins TRBV3-1 (or the pseudogene TRBV3-2) to TRBJ1-4, with TRBD1 as a possible D gene (5 bases). The length of the CDR3 is 16 residues. V was trimmed by 5 bases and J by 3 bases, leaving 16 bases between them. Germline CDR1 and CDR2: LGHDT and YNNKEL (reference sequence). DNA of the CDR3: TGTGCCAGCAGCGGCGGCTTGGACACAGCTAATGAAAAACTGTTTTTT. Encoded protein: CASSGGLDTANEKLFF.

This chain links TRBV5-5 with TRBJ1-6; D perhaps matches TRBD1 (6 bases). The length of the CDR3 is 17 residues. Germline V CDR1 and CDR2: SGHKS, YYEKEE (reference sequence). The V end lost 2 bases, the J end lost 0 bases, and 12 bases lay between the germline ends. CDR3 sequence: CASSFIGGSSYNSPLHF. The CDR3 DNA is TGTGCCAGCAGCTTTATAGGGGGGAGCTCCTATAATTCACCCCTCCACTTT.

The V call is TRBV27, the J call TRBJ1-4; 9 nucleotides line up with TRBD1. The germline V gene has CDR1 MNHEY and CDR2 SMNVEV (reference sequence). Trimming took 6 bases from V and 7 from J; bases not matched to a gene: 9. The CDR3 runs 15 residues. Here the CDR3 reads CASRQLGQGGEKLFF. As DNA, the CDR3 is TGTGCCAGCAGGCAATTGGGACAGGGCGGTGAAAAACTGTTTTTT.

This chain connects TRBV18 to TRBJ2-7; 11 bases fit TRBD2. CDR1 KGHSH and CDR2 LQKENI come from the germline V gene. CDR3 length: 16 amino acids. V lost 5 bases and J lost 3; bases outside the gene matches: 9. The CDR3 DNA sequence: TGTGCCAGCTCAAGTGGGCTAGCGGGGGGATACTACGAGCAGTACTTC. This sequence encodes CASSSGLAGGYYEQYF. Looking up the rest from reference TRBV18 and TRBJ2-7 gives the full variable domain: NAGVMQNPRHLVRRRGQEARLRCSPMKGHSHVYWYRQLPEEGLKFMVYLQKENIIDESGMPKERFSAEFPKEGPSILRIQQVVRGDSAAYFCASSSGLAGGYYEQYFGPGTRLTVT.

V gene TRBV11-2 combines with J gene TRBJ2-3, with D perhaps matching TRBD1 (5 bases). The germline CDR1 and CDR2 sequences are SGHAT and FQNNGV. The length of the CDR3 is 15 residues. Trimming left V 0 bases short and J 6 bases short, with 13 bases between. CDR3 protein: CASSLDGADVDTQYF. The CDR3 nucleotides read TGTGCCAGCAGCTTAGATGGGGCGGACGTGGATACGCAGTATTTT.

The rearrangement links TRBV2 to TRBJ2-5; 8 positions agree with TRBD1. Germline trimming cut 6 bases from V and 2 bases from J; bases unmatched to any gene: 5. Germline CDR1 and CDR2: SNHLY and FYNNEI. The CDR3 sequence is 14 residues long. CDR3 sequence: CASSRDRLQETQYF. The CDR3, as DNA: TGTGCCAGCAGCCGGGACAGGCTACAAGAGACCCAGTACTTC.

V gene TRBV5-4 combines with J gene TRBJ1-6, with 9 nucleotides matching TRBD1. Germline V gene lookup returns CDR1 SGHNT and CDR2 YYREEE (reference sequence). The CDR3 totals 17 residues. Trimming cost V 5 bases and J 8 bases; bases outside gene matches: 14. The CDR3 sequence: CASRPGQGYSKDSPLHF. In nucleotides, the CDR3 is TGTGCCAGCAGACCGGGACAGGGATATTCCAAAGATTCACCCCTCCACTTT.

This clone has more than one count but fewer than ten. The chain has TRBV11-3 and TRBJ2-2; no clear D gene. Germline loops: CDR1 SGHNT, CDR2 YENEEA. Deletions cut 3 bases from V and 5 bases from J, with 10 bases between. This CDR3 has 14 residues. This chain's CDR3 is CASSLNTQTGELFF. The CDR3 DNA reads TGTGCCAGCAGCTTGAATACCCAGACCGGGGAGCTGTTTTTT.

The chain carries TRBV28 and TRBJ2-3, with 10 nucleotides matching TRBD1. Germline V lookup: CDR1 MDHEN, CDR2 SYDVKM. With 5 bases clipped from V and 0 bases from J, the junction kept 2 bases outside the gene matches. The CDR3 sequence is 15 residues long. DNA for the CDR3: TGTGCCAGCAGTGGACAGGGGGAAAGCACAGATACGCAGTATTTT. This sequence encodes CASSGQGESTDTQYF.

The CDR3 loop is CASSPDRGPYEKLFF. The CDR3 DNA sequence: TGTGCCAGCTCGCCAGACAGGGGGCCATATGAAAAACTGTTTTTT. The chain combines TRBV18 with TRBJ1-4; 10 positions agree with TRBD1. J gave up 6 bases and V 6 bases, and 7 bases lay outside the gene matches. Germline-derived CDR1 and CDR2 are KGHSH and LQKENI. The CDR3 spans 15 residues.

The chain couples TRBV7-8 to TRBJ1-1; tentative D call: TRBD1 (6 bases). The V and J ends lost 6 bases and 4 bases respectively, with 15 bases between them. The CDR3 is made up of 14 amino acids. Germline V gene sequence: CDR1 SGHVS, CDR2 FQNEAQ. CDR3 loop: CASREGHGGTEAFF. DNA of the CDR3: TGTGCCAGCAGGGAGGGACACGGAGGCACTGAAGCTTTCTTT.

The chain joins TRBV5-8 to TRBJ2-6; the match to TRBD1 covers 7 bases. Germline trimming cut 3 bases from V and 0 bases from J; bases unmatched to any gene: 9. There are 18 residues in the CDR3. Germline lookup yields CDR1 SGHTS and CDR2 YDEGEE. The CDR3 here is CASSYTGASLSGANVLTF. The DNA for the CDR3 is TGTGCCAGCAGCTACACAGGGGCATCCCTCTCTGGGGCCAACGTCCTGACTTTC.

This clone was seen only once. The chain recombines TRBV12-3 or TRBV12-4 with TRBJ2-1; TRBD2 is a possible D gene (5 bases). The CDR3 has 13 residues. Trimming pared 5 bases from V and 8 bases from J, leaving 13 bases between. The CDR3 sequence is CASSTGVSDEQFF. CDR3 coding DNA: TGTGCCAGCAGTACCGGGGTGTCGGATGAGCAGTTCTTC.

The rearrangement links TRBV7-8 to TRBJ1-1; D possibly corresponds to TRBD1 (5 bases). Germline V gene data show CDR1 as SGHVS and CDR2 as FQNEAQ. CDR3 length: 14 amino acids. V was pared by 0 bases and J by 5 bases, with 10 bases between. CDR3 amino acids: CASSLAQGGTEAFF. CDR3 coding DNA: TGTGCCAGCAGCTTAGCCCAGGGAGGGACTGAAGCTTTCTTT.

This clone was detected once. CDR3 sequence reads: CASSLAVSGAYEQYF. DNA of the CDR3: TGTGCCAGCAGCTTAGCGGTTAGCGGGGCCTACGAGCAGTACTTC. The chain is built from TRBV7-2 and TRBJ2-7; 8 nucleotides agree with TRBD2. The germline gives CDR1 SGHTA, CDR2 FQGNSA. The ends lost 0 bases at V and 2 bases at J; junction bases unmatched: 3. This CDR3 is 15 amino acids long. The full variable domain, its missing parts supplied by reference TRBV7-2 and TRBJ2-7, is GAGVSQSPSNKVTEKGKDVELRCDPISGHTALYWYRQSLGQGLEFLIYFQGNSAPDKSGLPSDRFSAERTGGSVSTLTIQRTQQEDSAVYLCASSLAVSGAYEQYFGPGTRLTVT.

The genes are TRBV10-3 and TRBJ1-4; TRBD1 matches at 8 bases. Trimming removed 6 bases from V and 8 bases from J; junction bases left unmatched: 8. CDR1 and CDR2 (germline): ENHRY, SYGVKD. The CDR3 sequence is 14 residues long. CDR3 region: CAISQGAAGEKLFF. CDR3 coding DNA: TGTGCCATCAGCCAGGGGGCGGCGGGGGAAAAACTGTTTTTT.

This chain joins TRBV3-1 (or the pseudogene TRBV3-2) and TRBJ2-7; D call uncertain. The CDR3 consists of 13 residues. Germline V gene sequence: CDR1 LGHDT, CDR2 YNNKEL (reference sequence). The V and J ends lost 0 bases and 6 bases respectively, with 9 bases between them. Written as DNA, the CDR3 is TGTGCCAGCAGCCAAGATTTCCAGAGCGAGCAGTACTTC. It is translated as CASSQDFQSEQYF.

The chain combines TRBV2 with TRBJ1-6, with unresolved D. Germline CDR1 SNHLY, CDR2 FYNNEI. The CDR3 runs 13 residues. V was cut by 10 bases and J by 5 bases, with 12 bases left in between. The chain's CDR3 is CATDRGHNSPLHF. DNA of the CDR3: TGTGCCACCGACCGAGGCCATAATTCACCCCTCCACTTT.